Shown below are 24 T cell receptor beta chains from a single sample sequenced in a study of CD8 T cells in ankylosing spondylitis. Each CDR3 protein is one row after TCRdb ran MiXCR on the 5' RACE reads. Here the sample spans some 37,000 distinct CDR3 sequences, 10% to 15% being singletons. Material for sequencing was synovial fluid, either unsorted or a sorted T cell fraction (not recorded which). The receptors here all came from a male donor with ankylosing spondylitis.

This clonotype was seen repeatedly, ten times or more. V gene TRBV6-1 combines with J gene TRBJ2-1, with D perhaps matching TRBD2 (7 bases). This CDR3 is built from 15 residues. Germline CDR1 and CDR2: MNHNS and SASEGT. The V gene lost 6 bases and the J gene lost 4 bases, with 16 bases spanning the gap. For the CDR3, the DNA is TGTGCCAGCAGGGGGGGGGCTAGCGGATACAATGAGCAGTTCTTC. Translation: CASRGGASGYNEQFF.

This clonotype appeared many times. This chain uses TRBV4-2 with TRBJ2-1; 10 nucleotides align to TRBD1. The J segment lost 7 bases and the V segment lost 4 bases, leaving 10 bases of the junction unmatched. Germline V lookup: CDR1 LGHNA, CDR2 YNFKEQ. The CDR3 is 16 amino acids. The CDR3 protein is CASSPLLGTGANEQFF. The CDR3 DNA reads TGTGCCAGCAGCCCACTTTTGGGGACAGGGGCTAATGAGCAGTTCTTC.

CDR3 in DNA: TGTGCCAGCAGCGTAGGAACCGGGACACAAGAGACCCAGTACTTC. This translates into CASSVGTGTQETQYF. This sequence joins TRBV9 and TRBJ2-5; maybe TRBD1 (6 bases). The CDR3 runs to 15 residues. Trimming took off 0 bases at V and 2 bases at J, with 11 bases between the two ends. Germline-derived CDR1 and CDR2 are SGDLS and YYNGEE.

The chain carries TRBV2 and TRBJ1-2, with no clear D. Trimming removed 1 base at V and 14 bases at J, with 14 bases between. Germline values: CDR1 SNHLY, CDR2 FYNNEI. This CDR3 contains 12 residues. The CDR3 coding sequence is TGTGCCAGCAGTGAAGTGGCTTATGTGGGGACCTTC. Its translation: CASSEVAYVGTF. Full variable domain (outside the CDR3, taken from reference TRBV2 and TRBJ1-2): EPEVTQTPSHQVTQMGQEVILRCVPISNHLYFYWYRQILGQKVEFLVSFYNNEISEKSEIFDDQFSVERPDGSNFTLKIRSTKLEDSAMYFCASSEVAYVGTFGSGTRLTVV.

This clonotype has more than one count but fewer than ten. The chain couples TRBV15 to TRBJ2-2; possibly TRBD1 for D (5 bases). The V gene lost 2 bases and the J gene lost 6 bases, with 10 bases spanning the gap. The CDR3 is made up of 14 amino acids. The germline CDR1 and CDR2 sequences are LNHNV and YYDKDF (reference sequence). This CDR3 is CATSRIPRAGELFF. Here the CDR3 DNA reads TGTGCCACCAGCAGAATCCCCAGGGCCGGGGAGCTGTTTTTT.

This clonotype was recorded many times. The chain's CDR3 is CASSYARGANEQFF. CDR3 DNA sequence: TGTGCCAGTAGTTATGCCAGGGGTGCCAATGAGCAGTTCTTC. V gene TRBV19 combines with J gene TRBJ2-1; possible D gene TRBD1, 6 bases. This CDR3 is 14 amino acids long. Trimming stripped 5 bases from V and 6 bases from J, with 14 bases between. Germline CDR1 is LNHDA and CDR2 is SQIVND (reference sequence).

This clonotype occurred a few times. The J gene is TRBJ2-1, the V gene TRBV7-9; maybe TRBD1 (5 bases). In germline, CDR1 is SEHNR, CDR2 FQNEAQ (reference sequence). The CDR3 loop spans 16 amino acids. V was pared by 5 bases and J by 2 bases, with 16 bases between. The CDR3 reads CASSPPAGWAYNEQFF. The DNA of the CDR3 is TGTGCCAGCAGCCCCCCGGCAGGGTGGGCCTACAATGAGCAGTTCTTC.

The rearrangement joins TRBV27 to TRBJ2-1; 15 nucleotides agree with TRBD2. This CDR3 is 17 amino acids long. Germline assignment: CDR1 MNHEY and CDR2 SMNVEV (reference sequence). V gave up 5 bases and J gave up 7 bases; unmatched junction bases: 9. The CDR3 sequence is CASSLYGTSGRTNEQFF. Written as DNA, the CDR3 is TGTGCCAGCAGTCTTTACGGGACTAGCGGGAGGACGAATGAGCAGTTCTTC.

The chain joins TRBV6-2 or TRBV6-3 to TRBJ2-2, with 8 bases lining up with TRBD1. The length of the CDR3 is 15 residues. In germline, CDR1 is MNHEY, CDR2 SVGEGT. Losses at the gene ends were 3 bases for V and 9 bases for J; bases not matched to a gene: 9. The CDR3 region is CASSYEPTGAWELFF. The CDR3 DNA follows: TGTGCCAGCAGTTATGAGCCGACAGGGGCCTGGGAGCTGTTTTTT.

This clonotype was recorded a few times. The chain joins TRBV3-1 to TRBJ2-3; 13 positions match TRBD2. Germline V gives CDR1 LGHDT, CDR2 YNNKEL (reference sequence). The CDR3 has 17 residues. The V and J ends lost 5 bases and 2 bases, in that order; junction bases with no gene match: 7. In DNA, the CDR3 is TGTGCCAGCAGCGGGACTAGCGGGGAAATTAACACAGATACGCAGTATTTT. Encoded protein: CASSGTSGEINTDTQYF.

At least ten counts were recorded for this clonotype. This chain connects TRBV27 to TRBJ2-7, with 9 bases identical to TRBD2. Unmatched junction bases numbered 9, after V lost 5 bases and J lost 4 bases. CDR1 is MNHEY, CDR2 SMNVEV, per germline (reference sequence). CDR3 length equals 15 residues. CDR3 sequence reads: CASSTTSGFLYEQYF. In nucleotides, the CDR3 is TGTGCCAGCAGTACCACTAGCGGGTTCTTATACGAGCAGTACTTC.

The genes are TRBV7-2 and TRBJ1-1, with TRBD1 matching over 10 bases. V shed 2 bases, J shed 6 bases, and the junction held 6 bases outside the gene matches. The CDR3 sequence is 15 residues long. Germline lookup yields CDR1 SGHTA and CDR2 FQGNSA. This CDR3 reads CASSLLRQGASEAFF. The CDR3 DNA is TGTGCCAGCAGCTTACTCAGACAGGGGGCCTCTGAAGCTTTCTTT.

This clonotype occurred a few times. The chain has TRBV12-3 or TRBV12-4 and TRBJ1-5; TRBD1 matches at 7 bases. The CDR3 is 14 amino acids. Trimming at V came to 9 bases and at J to 1 base, leaving 6 bases not matched to a gene. The CDR3 DNA is TGTGCCAGTTCCGACAGGGTAAGCAATCAGCCCCAGCATTTT. Residues: CASSDRVSNQPQHF.

This clonotype has only a few counts. This chain connects TRBV9 to TRBJ2-3; 11 nucleotides align to TRBD2. CDR1 and CDR2 from the germline V gene are SGDLS and YYNGEE. The CDR3 spans 16 residues. Germline trimming cut 0 bases from V and 0 bases from J; bases unmatched to any gene: 0. CDR3 DNA sequence: TGTGCCAGCAGCGTAGGGACTAGCGGGAGCACAGATACGCAGTATTTT. It translates to CASSVGTSGSTDTQYF.

The gene calls are TRBV6-1 and TRBJ2-5; D call uncertain. Germline CDR1 and CDR2: MNHNS and SASEGT. V lost 0 bases and J 5 bases, leaving 13 bases between the germline ends. The CDR3 covers 15 residues. The CDR3 spells CASSEAPDAAETQYF. CDR3 DNA sequence: TGTGCCAGCAGTGAAGCCCCGGACGCTGCGGAGACCCAGTACTTC.

The chain uses TRBV9 and TRBJ2-3, with D tentatively TRBD1 or TRBD2 (7 bases each). V dropped 3 bases and J dropped 1 base, with 12 bases sitting between them. Germline V CDR1 and CDR2: SGDLS, YYNGEE. The CDR3 extends over 15 amino acids. The CDR3 DNA reads TGTGCCAGCAGCGCCCAGGGGGGGGGCACAGATACGCAGTATTTT. This gives the protein CASSAQGGGTDTQYF.

This clonotype has a handful of counts. CDR3 DNA sequence: TGCAGTGCTAGAGATCAGGGTCGCAGGGTACGCGAGCAGTACTTC. Translating gives CSARDQGRRVREQYF. The V gene is TRBV20-1, the J gene TRBJ2-7; the D gene is possibly TRBD1 (5 bases). V lost 0 bases, J lost 6 bases, and 18 bases lay in between. The germline V gene encodes CDR1 DFQATT and CDR2 SNEGSKA (reference sequence). The CDR3 loop spans 15 amino acids.

In this sample, this clonotype turned up many times. This chain connects TRBV20-1 to TRBJ2-5, with 8 bases matching TRBD1. The CDR3 sequence is 12 residues long. Germline CDR1 reads DFQATT; CDR2 reads SNEGSKA (reference sequence). Trimming took 5 bases from V and 5 from J; bases not matched to a gene: 4. In DNA form, the CDR3 reads TGCAGTGCTGTTGACAGGGGTGAGACCCAGTACTTC. Its protein product is CSAVDRGETQYF.

Many counts were recorded for this clonotype. The gene calls are TRBV20-1 and TRBJ2-2; D gene ambiguous. V was pared by 0 bases and J by 4 bases, with 9 bases between. Germline CDR1 reads DFQATT; CDR2 reads SNEGSKA (reference sequence). The CDR3 is made up of 14 amino acids. DNA of the CDR3: TGCAGTGCTAGAGATCGCGAAGTCACCGGGGAGCTGTTTTTT. It encodes CSARDREVTGELFF.

V and J are TRBV29-1 and TRBJ1-1, with TRBD1 as a possible D gene (5 bases). The germline CDR1 and CDR2 sequences are SQVTM and ANQGSEA. V lost 2 bases and J 4 bases, leaving 17 bases between the germline ends. The CDR3 covers 15 residues. DNA for the CDR3: TGCAGCGTTGAATGGTTGGGGGAGATGAGCACTGAAGCTTTCTTT. It translates to CSVEWLGEMSTEAFF. The full variable domain, in which reference TRBV29-1 and TRBJ1-1 provide the parts outside the CDR3, is SAVISQKPSRDICQRGTSLTIQCQVDSQVTMMFWYRQQPGQSLTLIATANQGSEATYESGFVIDKFPISRPNLTFSTLTVSNMSPEDSSIYLCSVEWLGEMSTEAFFGQGTRLTVV.

Many counts were recorded for this clonotype. V usage is TRBV7-3 and J usage is TRBJ1-1; D may be TRBD1 (5 bases). The CDR3 has 13 residues. V was clipped by 3 bases and J by 1 base, with 6 bases between them. Germline assignment: CDR1 SGHTA and CDR2 FQGTGA. The CDR3 loop reads CASSFGTNTEAFF. As DNA, the CDR3 is TGTGCCAGCAGCTTCGGGACGAACACTGAAGCTTTCTTT.

In this sample, this clonotype turned up many times. The chain joins TRBV4-3 to TRBJ2-4, with D tentatively TRBD1 or TRBD2 (5 bases each). The CDR3 totals 15 residues. Germline V gene sequence: CDR1 LGHNA, CDR2 YSLEER. Trimming removed 1 base from V and 5 bases from J, with 12 bases in between. CDR3 sequence: CASSQGRDPQNIQYF. The CDR3 nucleotides are TGCGCCAGCAGCCAAGGCCGGGACCCACAAAACATTCAGTACTTC.

This clonotype has a count of ten or more. The rearrangement joins TRBV6-1 to TRBJ2-1; perhaps TRBD2 as D (5 bases). Germline V lookup: CDR1 MNHNS, CDR2 SASEGT. The V gene lost 7 bases and the J gene lost 12 bases, with 10 bases spanning the gap. The CDR3 sequence is 10 residues long. The CDR3 sequence is CASTPGGQFF. The DNA of the CDR3 is TGTGCCAGCACTCCAGGAGGGCAGTTCTTC.

The rearrangement joins TRBV7-9 to TRBJ2-5, with D tentatively TRBD2 (5 bases). V was pared by 5 bases and J by 4 bases, with 17 bases between. The germline CDR1 and CDR2 sequences are SEHNR and FQNEAQ (reference sequence). This CDR3 contains 15 residues. The chain's CDR3 is CASSPGLALRETQYF. CDR3 nucleotides: TGTGCCAGCAGCCCCGGGTTAGCGTTGAGAGAGACCCAGTACTTC.